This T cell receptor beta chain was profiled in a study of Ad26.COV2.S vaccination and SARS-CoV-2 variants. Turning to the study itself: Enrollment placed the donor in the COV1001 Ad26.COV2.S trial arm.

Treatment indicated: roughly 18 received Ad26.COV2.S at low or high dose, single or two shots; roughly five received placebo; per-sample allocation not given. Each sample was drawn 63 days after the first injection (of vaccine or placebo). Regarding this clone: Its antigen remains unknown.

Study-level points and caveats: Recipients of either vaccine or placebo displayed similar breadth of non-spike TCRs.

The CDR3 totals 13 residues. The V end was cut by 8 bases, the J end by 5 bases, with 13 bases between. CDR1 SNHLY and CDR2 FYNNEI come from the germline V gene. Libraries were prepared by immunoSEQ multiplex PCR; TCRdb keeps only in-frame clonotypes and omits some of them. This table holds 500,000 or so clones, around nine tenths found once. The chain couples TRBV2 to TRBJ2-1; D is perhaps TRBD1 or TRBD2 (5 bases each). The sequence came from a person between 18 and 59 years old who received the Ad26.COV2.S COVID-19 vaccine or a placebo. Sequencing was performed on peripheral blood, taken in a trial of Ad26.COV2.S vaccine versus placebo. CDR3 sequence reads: CASCSGGHNEQFF. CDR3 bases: TGTGCCAGCTGTTCTGGGGGTCACAATGAGCAGTTCTTC.